Listed below are T cell receptor beta chains from one sample, sequenced in a study of identical twins. TCRdb re-derived calls from the 5' RACE reads in MiXCR, one entry per CDR3 protein. The sample has about 240,000 distinct CDR3 sequences; approximately 12% are singletons. The sample was also linked to a second study, of yellow fever vaccine responses in identical twins.

Sequences were obtained from memory (CD45RO+) T cells sorted from blood. The source is a woman aged 18-30 years in good health. Each CDR3 is given with its conserved first and last residue. D genes are given only for firm matches. Clone size is not always given. Where it is, it says once, few, many or a class for expanded clones.

len,j_gene,v_gene,d_gene,abundance,CDR3aa,CDR3nt
13,TRBJ2-7,TRBV7-9,NA,many,CASSLTANYEQYF,TGTGCCAGCAGCTTAACAGCGAACTACGAGCAGTACTTC
15,TRBJ2-7,TRBV29-1,TRBD2,many,CSVNPAASGFGEQYF,TGCAGCGTGAACCCGGCGGCTAGCGGCTTTGGGGAGCAGTACTTC
11,TRBJ2-1,TRBV2,NA,NA,CASSGRGEQFF,TGTGCCAGCAGTGGACGGGGTGAGCAGTTCTTC
15,TRBJ2-1,TRBV9,TRBD2,few,CASSVSGATYNEQFF,TGTGCCAGCAGCGTAAGCGGGGCTACCTACAATGAGCAGTTCTTC
14,TRBJ1-2,TRBV12-3/TRBV12-4,TRBD1,many,CASSLSAGGGGYTF,TGTGCCAGCAGTTTATCGGCAGGGGGCGGTGGCTACACCTTC
14,TRBJ2-1,TRBV6-1,NA,few,CASSEGTSPSEQFF,TGTGCCAGCAGTGAAGGTACCTCCCCGAGTGAGCAGTTCTTC
14,TRBJ2-3,TRBV5-1,NA,NA,CASSFDRPTDTQYF,TGCGCCAGCAGCTTCGACAGGCCCACAGATACGCAGTATTTT
13,TRBJ2-5,TRBV3-1,NA,many,CASSQDSESRSNF,TGTGCCAGCAGCCAAGACAGCGAGTCACGGTCCAACTTC
13,TRBJ2-5,TRBV7-2,TRBD1,few,CASAQGDEETQYF,TGTGCCAGCGCCCAGGGGGATGAAGAGACCCAGTACTTC
16,TRBJ1-1,TRBV4-2,NA,few,CASSYPADGGSTEAFF,TGTGCCAGCAGCTACCCAGCCGACGGAGGCTCTACTGAAGCTTTCTTT
14,TRBJ2-3,TRBV6-2/TRBV6-3,NA,NA,CASSSRLGTDTQYF,TGTGCCAGCAGCTCCAGATTAGGCACAGATACGCAGTATTTT
14,TRBJ1-5,TRBV24-1,TRBD1,few,CATSQGAVGQPQHF,TGTGCCACCAGTCAGGGGGCCGTTGGTCAGCCCCAGCATTTT
15,TRBJ2-5,TRBV10-3,NA,few,CAISAMAGERETQYF,TGTGCCATCAGTGCCATGGCAGGGGAAAGAGAGACCCAGTACTTC
14,TRBJ2-3,TRBV9,NA,NA,CASTGRLQKNTQYF,TGTGCCAGCACCGGGAGACTCCAAAAGAATACGCAGTATTTT
16,TRBJ2-1,TRBV12-3/TRBV12-4,TRBD2,many,CASSLQLADFYNEQFF,TGTGCCAGCAGTCTCCAACTAGCGGACTTCTACAATGAGCAGTTCTTC
14,TRBJ2-1,TRBV12-3/TRBV12-4,TRBD2,few,CASSRSREGTEQFF,TGTGCCAGCAGTCGCTCAAGGGAGGGGACTGAGCAGTTCTTC
13,TRBJ1-1,TRBV5-6,NA,NA,CASSLSYSTEAFF,TGTGCCAGCAGCCTGTCGTACAGCACTGAAGCTTTCTTT
12,TRBJ2-7,TRBV10-3,NA,many,CAISELLREQYF,TGTGCCATCAGTGAGCTGTTGCGCGAGCAGTACTTC
15,TRBJ1-4,TRBV11-2,NA,NA,CASSKDGLDNEKLFF,TGTGCCAGCAGCAAGGATGGCTTGGATAATGAAAAACTGTTTTTT
16,TRBJ2-3,TRBV5-5,TRBD2,few,CASSLTSGAPSDTQYF,TGTGCCAGCAGCTTGACTAGCGGGGCGCCCTCAGATACGCAGTATTTT
20,TRBJ2-1,TRBV20-1,TRBD1,NA,CSARAFRDRGILSPNNEQFF,TGCAGTGCTAGGGCATTCCGGGACAGGGGTATTCTGTCTCCCAACAATGAGCAGTTCTTC
19,TRBJ2-1,TRBV19,TRBD2,few,CASSAPHGLAGSSYNEQFF,TGTGCCAGTAGTGCCCCGCACGGACTAGCGGGGAGCTCCTACAATGAGCAGTTCTTC
16,TRBJ2-3,TRBV7-2,TRBD2,few,CASSLARGGRTDTQYF,TGTGCCAGCAGCTTAGCGCGGGGGGGCCGGACAGATACGCAGTATTTT
15,TRBJ2-5,TRBV20-1,TRBD2,NA,CSARDYQREVETQYF,TGCAGTGCTAGAGATTACCAGCGGGAGGTGGAGACCCAGTACTTC
16,TRBJ2-1,TRBV6-1,NA,NA,CASTKDRTGGYNEQFF,TGTGCCAGCACTAAGGATAGGACTGGTGGATACAATGAGCAGTTCTTC
10,TRBJ1-1,TRBV29-1,NA,few,CSGTNTEAFF,TGCAGCGGGACGAACACTGAAGCTTTCTTT
17,TRBJ2-1,TRBV5-6,TRBD2,NA,CASSWGTSGGLYNEQFF,TGTGCCAGCAGCTGGGGGACTAGCGGGGGCCTCTACAATGAGCAGTTCTTC
15,TRBJ2-5,TRBV28,NA,few,CASSLTRLLLETQYF,TGTGCCAGCAGTTTAACCAGACTACTATTGGAGACCCAGTACTTC
15,TRBJ2-2,TRBV7-7,TRBD1,few,CASSPDRVGTGELFF,TGTGCTAGCAGCCCCGACAGGGTTGGCACCGGGGAGCTGTTTTTT
15,TRBJ2-1,TRBV25-1,TRBD2,many,CASSVPTSPYNEQFF,TGTGCCAGCAGTGTTCCGACTAGCCCATATAATGAGCAGTTCTTC
14,TRBJ2-3,TRBV20-1,NA,NA,CSARDPRGVDTQYF,TGCAGTGCTAGAGATCCCCGGGGAGTTGATACGCAGTATTTT
11,TRBJ2-1,TRBV29-1,NA,NA,CSVEMYNEQFF,TGCAGCGTTGAAATGTACAATGAGCAGTTCTTC
12,TRBJ2-1,TRBV6-1,NA,few,CASRGSYNEQFF,TGTGCCAGCAGGGGTTCCTACAATGAGCAGTTCTTC
15,TRBJ1-5,TRBV18,TRBD1,NA,CASSLSGTDNQPQHF,TGTGCCAGCTCACTGTCCGGGACAGACAATCAGCCCCAGCATTTT
13,TRBJ2-1,TRBV24-1,NA,many,CATSDGNYNEQFF,TGTGCCACCAGTGATGGAAATTACAATGAGCAGTTCTTC
15,TRBJ2-7,TRBV4-3,NA,few,CASSQDVQGKYEQYF,TGCGCCAGCAGCCAAGATGTCCAGGGAAAATACGAGCAGTACTTC
16,TRBJ2-5,TRBV4-3,TRBD1,NA,CASSAYSGTVQETQYF,TGCGCCAGCAGCGCCTACTCCGGGACAGTACAAGAGACCCAGTACTTC